The sequence of this T cell receptor beta chain was determined in a study of shared clonotypes between healthy human individuals. Libraries were prepared by immunoSEQ multiplex PCR; TCRdb keeps only in-frame clonotypes and omits some of them. This sample has about 2.2 million clones, with just over 90% found just once. Study-wide results and caveats: Large sequencing depth failed to make sorted-subset sequencing complete, rarefaction showed. Generally, naive subsets came out with larger estimated richness than memory subsets.

In its sample, this clone was seen once. Antigen specificity is unknown. The naive CD8 fraction comprised CD45RO-negative cells positively selected for CCR7 and excluded terminally differentiated effector memory CD45RA+ cells. Donors included only healthy HIV-negative adults lacking recent acute infections or vaccinations. The sequence was collected from a young man in good health. Some clones in this sample may be carry-over from other donors' samples. The sequencing input was naive CD8+ T cells from PBMCs.

Written as DNA, the CDR3 is TGTGCCAGCAGCTTACGGGGGGCCTCCTACGAGCAGTACTTC. Its protein is CASSLRGASYEQYF. The chain combines TRBV13 with TRBJ2-7; D may be TRBD2 (7 bases). V dropped 2 bases and J dropped 0 bases, with 8 bases sitting between them. The CDR3 has 14 amino acids. CDR1 is PRHDT, CDR2 FYEKMQ, per germline (reference sequence).